This TCR beta chain comes out of a study of neurological immune-mediated disorders. TCRdb used MiXCR to reprocess the 5' RACE reads, holding one entry per CDR3 protein. The table records 20,000 to 30,000 distinct CDR3 sequences, roughly an eighth of them present only once. CDR3 length: 14 amino acids. Trimming took off 2 bases at V and 7 bases at J, with 16 bases between the two ends. Germline values: CDR1 DFQATT, CDR2 SNEGSKA (reference sequence). This clonotype was seen at least ten times. The sequencing sample was made of PBMCs. The source of this sequence is a woman aged 60 to 75 with HTLV-1-associated myelopathy (HAM/TSP). This rearrangement joins TRBV20-1 to TRBJ2-3; D not certain. CDR3 sequence (DNA): TGCAGTGCTAGAAAGCCTGGGGAAGGGAATACGCAGTATTTT. It yields the protein CSARKPGEGNTQYF.